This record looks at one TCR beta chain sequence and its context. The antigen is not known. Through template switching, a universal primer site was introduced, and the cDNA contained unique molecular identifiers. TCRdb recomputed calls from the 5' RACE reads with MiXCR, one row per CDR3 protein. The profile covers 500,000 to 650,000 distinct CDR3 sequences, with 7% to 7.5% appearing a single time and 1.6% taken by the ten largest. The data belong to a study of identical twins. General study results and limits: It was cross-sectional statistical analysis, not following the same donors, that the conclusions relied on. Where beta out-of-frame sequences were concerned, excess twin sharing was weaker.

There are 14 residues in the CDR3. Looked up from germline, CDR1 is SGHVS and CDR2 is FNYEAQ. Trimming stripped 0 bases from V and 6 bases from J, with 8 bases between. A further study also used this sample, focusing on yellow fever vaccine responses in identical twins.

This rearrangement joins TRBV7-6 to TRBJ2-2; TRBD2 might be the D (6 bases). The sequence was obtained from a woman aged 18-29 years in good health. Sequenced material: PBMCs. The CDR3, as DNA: TGTGCCAGCAGCTTAGCCACGGGAGCCGGGGAGCTGTTTTTT. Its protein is CASSLATGAGELFF.